The clone carrying this TCR beta chain has at least ten counts. The antigen remains unidentified. These data are taken from a study of Graves' ophthalmopathy and Graves' hyperthyroidism. Study in general: Peripheral blood was gathered at first diagnosis, ahead of any treatment whatsoever.

Amplified TCR beta CDR3 regions were obtained using RNA transcripts as template. RT-PCR was first run with HTBI primers, then multiplex PCR in a second round. A single record per CDR3 protein comes from TCRdb applying MiXCR to the multiplex PCR reads. Among 660,000 or so distinct CDR3 sequences listed, roughly 41% were seen once. Whole-study findings and limits: The model predicted progression of ophthalmopathy with a sensitivity of more than 60%, and its specificity was less than 85%. Among thyroid clonotypes expanded above 0.001 frequency, most also appeared in blood.

CDR3 length: 13 amino acids. V was pared by 10 bases and J by 5 bases, with 9 bases of the junction left unmatched. Germline V gene data show CDR1 as ENHRY and CDR2 as SYGVKD. Clinical symptoms, serum thyroxine, TRAb, thyroid ultrasound and orbital computed tomography determined diagnosis. The chain has TRBV10-3 and TRBJ2-5; 8 bases agree with TRBD1. The sequence came from an adult man with Graves' ophthalmopathy. Sequenced: peripheral blood. The CDR3 DNA reads TGTGCCACCCAGACAGGGGTAACGGAGACCCAGTACTTC. It is translated as CATQTGVTETQYF.